This TCR beta chain was found in a study of shared clonotypes between healthy human individuals (dated by TCRdb to 2018 to 2021). Background for the entire study: A couple of women and three men aged 18 to 49 years were included in the cohort. For each donor, three plates each were used for CD4 naive and CD4 memory, two plates were used for CD8 naive, and one plate was used for CD8 memory. The study deeply sequenced blood TCR repertoires of about 5 healthy adults to estimate repertoire size and the extent of clonotype sharing between individuals. Libraries were prepared and TCR repertoires were sequenced by different laboratories using diverse techniques, in order to increase sequencing depth and limit assay-specific biases. Between about 0.94 and 8.9 billion PBMCs per donor were obtained by leukapheresis. Overall study results and their limits: Because the study included a small number of donors, the genetic and exposure-history diversity represented was limited. Naive subsets generally had larger estimated clonotype richness than memory subsets. Sharing across four donors was observed for approximately 4.6% of naive CD4, under 4% of naive CD8, about 2.5% of memory CD4, and over 0.3% of memory CD8 clonotypes. Incomplete sequencing was indicated by rarefaction of sorted-subset datasets, despite the large sequencing depth. Higher generation probabilities were observed for clonotypes shared by all four sorted-subset donors than for non-shared clonotypes. Only blood was sampled, and tissue TCR repertoires likely differ from those in blood. Based on pairwise subsampling, the degree of clonotype sharing among donors was expected to be affected by sequencing depth.

TCR CDR3 regions were amplified from genomic DNA by multiplex PCR using the deep immunoSEQ assay. Genomic DNA extracted from each cell subset was distributed evenly over all wells of several immunoSEQ 96-well plates, and each plate served as one replicate. For sorted subsets, each replicate PCR was loaded with about 0.2 ug genomic DNA, equivalent to roughly 30,000 T cell genomes. The purified libraries were quantified using a Qubit 3.0 fluorometer, sized with a Bioanalyzer 2100, and then quantified again using the KAPA Library Quantification kit. A separate single-read 150-cycle Illumina NextSeq 550 flow cell was used to sequence each immunoSEQ 96-well plate. Under the source paper's analysis protocol: Because the immunoSEQ output included only junctional sequences and no quality scores, the filtering could not be the same as the filtering used for full-length reads. To assign V/J genes and CDR3, sequences were annotated against IMGT germline references using PyIR, a Python wrapper for IgBLAST v1.9. Reads were removed for weak V/J assignments (E-value above 1e-6), missing CDR3, stop codons, out-of-frame junctions, or ambiguous translated residues. V3J clonotypes were defined by identical inferred V gene, J gene, and CDR3 amino acid sequence. Percentage overlap between repertoires was computed as shared unique clonotypes divided by the size of the smaller repertoire. Richness of each repertoire was evaluated using RTK rarefaction, the Chao1 estimator, and Recon v2.1 estimates of unobserved clonotypes. Generation probabilities for all TCRbeta clonotypes obtained by the gDNA method from a handful of donors were computed using OLGA. The source is immuneACCESS, and TCRdb retained only in-frame sequences with V and J called. Part of the clones is not carried over; for the studies checked, unresolved V genes explain less than half of this, and the remainder is unexplained. That table supplies the V and J calls and clone size; D and trimming were determined from the DNA. In this sample the table shows some 2.1 million clones, about 94% of which occur a single time. The ten largest clones take up roughly 1% of the sample.

CD8 naive samples were obtained by positive selection for CCR7 among CD45RO-negative cells, yielding a CD45RA+CCR7+ population from which TemRA cells were excluded. The donors were healthy, HIV-negative adults with no recently reported acute infections or vaccinations. All donors were Caucasian adults living in Nashville, Tennessee, USA. Blood was collected by leukapheresis, and PBMCs were isolated by Ficoll-Histopaque density gradient centrifugation and then cryopreserved in liquid nitrogen vapor phase. Analytical flow cytometry was used to check the purity and quantity of each magnetically sorted T cell population. Each sorted fraction had its genomic DNA isolated and then quantified by UV absorbance on a Nanodrop 2000c. CDR1 MRHNA and CDR2 SNTAGT were looked up in the germline V gene. The germline ends are 12 bases apart after V is trimmed by 3 bases and J by 0 bases. The CDR3 goes from the cysteine to the phenylalanine over 16 residues. Left in the record is the CDR3 DNA by itself, 48 bases read in frame from the first base.

A remark on this clone: Its antigen specificity is not known. No qualities accompany the bases; no much larger clone lies one base away.

Sequencing was carried out using naive CD8+ T cells sorted from blood. Interpreted using the paper, the cell subset or site label stands for: CD45RA+CCR7+. The receptor was isolated from a man aged 18-30 years in good health. The chain was built from TRBV6-4 and TRBJ1-3; D gene: possibly TRBD1, on 5 matching bases. The CDR3: CASSDSQGNSGNTIYF. The nucleotides are TGTGCCAGCAGTGATTCGCAGGGAAACTCTGGAAACACCATATATTTT.